A single sample is the source of the 14 T cell receptor beta chains below, sequenced in a study of blood T cell repertoires in COVID-19. Sequencing used immunoSEQ multiplex PCR; TCRdb keeps in-frame clones, though not all of them. The sample records 450,000 to 500,000 clones, approximately 83% being singletons. The sample taken for sequencing was peripheral blood. All receptors derive from a human donor in a cohort sampled during active COVID-19.

The V gene is TRBV2, the J gene TRBJ1-1, with D possibly TRBD1 on 6 matching bases. This CDR3 region has 14 residues. With 1 base removed from V and 0 bases from J, the gap between germline ends came to 6 bases. The V gene's germline CDR1 is SNHLY and CDR2 FYNNEI. In DNA form, the CDR3 reads TGTGCCAGCAGTGAAGGGACAGTGAACACTGAAGCTTTCTTT. It yields the protein CASSEGTVNTEAFF.

The genes are TRBV5-1 and TRBJ1-2; 8 positions match TRBD1. There are 14 residues in the CDR3. The germline gives CDR1 SGHRS, CDR2 YFSETQ. The J segment lost 4 bases and the V segment lost 5 bases, leaving 7 bases of the junction unmatched. The CDR3 DNA is TGCGCCAGCAGGGAACAGGGGGATGTCTATGGCTACACCTTC. Its protein is CASREQGDVYGYTF.

The chain couples TRBV6-5 to TRBJ1-4, with D perhaps matching TRBD1 (5 bases). Between the trimmed V and J ends, which lost 7 bases and 8 bases, there was a span of 17 bases. Per germline, CDR1 MNHEY and CDR2 SVGAGI. The CDR3 is 14 amino acids. CDR3 nucleotides: TGTGCCAGCAAGGGCAGGGCCTATGGGGAAAAACTGTTTTTT. This codes for CASKGRAYGEKLFF.

The chain uses TRBV10-3 and TRBJ1-4; TRBD1 matches at 11 bases. This CDR3 is 15 amino acids long. V shed 2 bases and J 8 bases; nucleotides not matched to a gene: 4. Germline CDR1 ENHRY, CDR2 SYGVKD. The CDR3 sequence is CAISEGTGGKEKLFF. CDR3 DNA sequence: TGTGCCATCAGTGAGGGGACAGGGGGGAAGGAAAAACTGTTTTTT.

The chain uses TRBV10-1 and TRBJ1-1; D not resolved. The germline V gene has CDR1 WNHNN and CDR2 SYGVQD (reference sequence). The CDR3 consists of 12 residues. V was trimmed by 9 bases and J by 0 bases, leaving 8 bases between them. Written as DNA, the CDR3 is TGCGCCAGGAGGGCCGTGAACACTGAAGCTTTCTTT. Its protein product is CARRAVNTEAFF.

The chain is built from TRBV23-1 and TRBJ1-1, with D unclear. TRBV23-1 is filed as an ORF, its function uncertain. V dropped 7 bases and J dropped 4 bases, with 13 bases sitting between them. The CDR3 is 13 amino acids. CDR3 nucleotides: TGCGCCAGCACGCCTCCGGAGCTCACTGAAGCTTTCTTT. Translation gives CASTPPELTEAFF.

The CDR3 DNA sequence: TGTGCCAGCAGTGTAGACAGGGGCCGAGAGACCCAGTACTTC. Translation: CASSVDRGRETQYF. V is TRBV2 and J is TRBJ2-5, with TRBD1 matching 8 bases. Germline CDR1 SNHLY, CDR2 FYNNEI. The CDR3 extends over 14 amino acids. Losses at the gene ends were 4 bases for V and 4 bases for J; bases not matched to a gene: 5.

The chain is built from TRBV9 and TRBJ2-3, with 7 nucleotides matching TRBD2. CDR1 is SGDLS and CDR2 is YYNGEE in the germline V gene. The CDR3 extends over 16 amino acids. Trimming cost V 4 bases and J 5 bases; bases outside gene matches: 13. The CDR3 DNA is TGTGCCAGCAGCATACAAGCTAGCGGTCCCAAAGATACGCAGTATTTT. Translation: CASSIQASGPKDTQYF. Full variable domain (outside the CDR3, taken from reference TRBV9 and TRBJ2-3): DSGVTQTPKHLITATGQRVTLRCSPRSGDLSVYWYQQSLDQGLQFLIQYYNGEERAKGNILERFSAQQFPDLHSELNLSSLELGDSALYFCASSIQASGPKDTQYFGPGTRLTVL.

V is TRBV5-1 and J is TRBJ1-2, with 7 positions matching TRBD1. The CDR3 is made up of 16 amino acids. J was trimmed by 4 bases and V by 1 base; bases with no gene match: 10. CDR1 and CDR2 (germline): SGHRS, YFSETQ. The CDR3 DNA reads TGCGCCAGCAGCTTGAACGAACTACAGGGGTCCTATGGCTACACCTTC. This encodes CASSLNELQGSYGYTF.

The V gene is TRBV6-5, the J gene TRBJ2-2, with D possibly TRBD2 on 5 matching bases. Trimming left V 2 bases short and J 15 bases short, with 25 bases between. Germline CDR1 and CDR2: MNHEY and SVGAGI. This CDR3 spans 16 amino acids. This chain's CDR3 is CASSYGTGELFGGMFF. The CDR3 DNA is TGTGCCAGCAGTTACGGCACCGGGGAGCTGTTTGGTGGTATGTTTTTT.

The V gene is TRBV27, the J gene TRBJ2-6; 11 positions match TRBD2. The CDR3 is 17 residues long. Losses at the gene ends were 5 bases for V and 0 bases for J; bases not matched to a gene: 3. Germline CDR1 is MNHEY and CDR2 is SMNVEV (reference sequence). CDR3 sequence (DNA): TGTGCCAGCAGTCCTACTAGCGGGAGCTCTGGGGCCAACGTCCTGACTTTC. This encodes CASSPTSGSSGANVLTF.

The CDR3 protein is CASSLIGTGHGYTF. In DNA form, the CDR3 reads TGTGCCAGCAGCTTAATCGGGACAGGTCATGGCTACACCTTC. The genes are TRBV7-2 and TRBJ1-2, with TRBD1 identical over 8 bases. Germline CDR1 and CDR2: SGHTA and FQGNSA. V shed 2 bases, J shed 6 bases, and the junction held 5 bases outside the gene matches. This CDR3 has 14 residues.

This clone has only a few counts. The CDR3, as DNA: TGTGCCAGCAGTCGATGGGGGACAGGGGAAGAGACCCAGTACTTC. Translation gives CASSRWGTGEETQYF. The chain carries TRBV6-2 or TRBV6-3 and TRBJ2-5, with TRBD1 matching over 10 bases. Germline trimming cut 5 bases from V and 3 bases from J; bases unmatched to any gene: 6. Looked up from germline, CDR1 is MNHEY and CDR2 is SVGEGT. This CDR3 spans 15 amino acids.

The gene calls are TRBV15 and TRBJ2-2; weak D call: TRBD1 (5 bases). The germline V gene encodes CDR1 LNHNV and CDR2 YYDKDF (reference sequence). The CDR3 sequence is 15 residues long. The V end lost 0 bases, the J end lost 5 bases, and 10 bases lay between the germline ends. The CDR3 coding sequence is TGTGCCACCAGCAGAGACCTGACAGTTACCGGGGAGCTGTTTTTT. Translating gives CATSRDLTVTGELFF.